This T cell receptor beta chain was recorded in a study of blood T cell repertoires in COVID-19 (dated by TCRdb to about 2020). In the study overall: Collaborator samples came from the United States, Italy and Spain and covered acute and convalescent phases of COVID-19. A freely available public database, intended as a resource for researchers studying the immune response to SARS-CoV-2, is where the repertoires were released. The material from the prospective study consisted of cDNA or gDNA derived from T cells, B-cell-depleted T cells, or PBMCs. Nearly every sample came with metadata listing a de-identified subject ID, COVID-19 status, age in years and sex. Samples were obtained from the ongoing ImmuneRACE study (first 160 participants) and from 1,254 subjects provided by 6 global collaborators. The dataset comprised deeply sampled blood TCRbeta repertoires from subjects exposed to, actively infected with, or recovered from COVID-19. HLA class I and class II types, where available, came from metadata supplied by the sample provider rather than from assay-based typing.

Turning to this clone: Its antigen has not been determined. Base qualities are not recorded, but no much larger clone differs from it by a single base.

What the authors observed across the whole study: Clinical and demographic metadata were provided uncurated, with the amount varying by source and participant.

The immunoSEQ Assay, a bias-controlled multiplex PCR, was used to amplify TCRbeta CDR3 regions from genomic DNA. The source study handled its data this way. The number of nucleated cells in each sample was estimated from the amplification of reference gene primers within the assay. Sequence reads were collapsed and filtered to measure the absolute abundance of every unique TCRbeta CDR3 rearrangement. For each sample, productive Simpson clonality was calculated by taking the square root of Simpson's diversity index across productive rearrangements. TCRdb re-hosts the immuneACCESS table, in-frame sequences only. Its copies lack some clones; in the studies checked, an unresolved V gene accounts for under half of them, and the cause for the rest is not known. The DNA gave D and trimming, while V, J and clone size come from that table. In this sample the table shows over 200,000 clones, approximately 88% of which occur a single time. The ten largest make up approximately 0.7% of the sample.

Whole blood was collected in K2EDTA tubes by collaborating institutions according to the institutions' own protocols. For TCRbeta analysis, collaborators shipped samples as frozen whole blood, isolated PBMCs, or DNA extracted from either of those sample types. V is pared back by 4 bases and J by 3 bases, with 10 bases lying between the germline termini. Its CDR3 holds 13 amino acids, cysteine through phenylalanine. Only the CDR3 region is kept as DNA, spanning 39 bases read in frame from base 1. The germline V gene (reference sequence) sets CDR1 to LNHDA and CDR2 to SQIVND. What was sequenced was peripheral blood. The chain joins TRBV19 to TRBJ2-7, and perhaps TRBD2 as D gene, on 5 matching bases. The source of this sequence is a human donor in a cohort sampled during active COVID-19. The bases read TGTGCCAGTAGTACAATCCGGGGCTACGAGCAGTACTTC. Its translation reads: CASSTIRGYEQYF.